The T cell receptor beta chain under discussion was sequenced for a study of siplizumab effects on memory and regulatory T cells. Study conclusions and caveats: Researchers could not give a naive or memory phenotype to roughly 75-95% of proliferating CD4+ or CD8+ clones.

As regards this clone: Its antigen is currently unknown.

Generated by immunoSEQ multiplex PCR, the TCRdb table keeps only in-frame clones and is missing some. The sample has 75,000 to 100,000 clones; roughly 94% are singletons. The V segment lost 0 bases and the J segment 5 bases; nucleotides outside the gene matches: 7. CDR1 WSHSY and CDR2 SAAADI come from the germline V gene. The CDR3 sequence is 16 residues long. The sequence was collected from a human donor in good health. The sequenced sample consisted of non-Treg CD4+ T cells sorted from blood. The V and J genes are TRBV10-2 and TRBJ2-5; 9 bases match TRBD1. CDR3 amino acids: CASSESAGQGGETQYF. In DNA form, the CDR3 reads TGCGCCAGCAGTGAGTCGGCGGGACAGGGAGGCGAGACCCAGTACTTC.